This TCR beta chain originates from a study of shared clonotypes between healthy human individuals. About the study: Each donor had three CD4 naive, three CD4 memory, two CD8 naive and one CD8 memory plate. The study, taken as a whole, reports: Compared with memory subsets, naive subsets generally had larger estimated richness. Against clonotypes common to all four donors, non-shared ones had lower generation probabilities.

This CDR3 is built from 16 residues. CDR1 MNHEY and CDR2 SMNVEV come from the germline V gene (reference sequence). J was trimmed by 5 bases and V by 1 base; bases with no gene match: 5. In the case of this clone: The antigen remains unidentified.

Adults of Caucasian background living in Nashville, Tennessee made up all donors. Assay: immunoSEQ multiplex PCR; the TCRdb copy retains only in-frame clones and omits some. The repertoire holds about 1.5 million clones, with 95% to 99% as singletons. The genes are TRBV27 and TRBJ2-2, with TRBD1 identical over 9 bases. The receptor comes from a young man in good health. The specimen sequenced was naive CD4+ T cells sorted from blood. Specified subset: CD45RA+ positively selected. CDR3 sequence reads: CASSLWTGQGTGELFF. CDR3 coding DNA: TGTGCCAGCAGTTTATGGACGGGACAGGGAACCGGGGAGCTGTTTTTT.